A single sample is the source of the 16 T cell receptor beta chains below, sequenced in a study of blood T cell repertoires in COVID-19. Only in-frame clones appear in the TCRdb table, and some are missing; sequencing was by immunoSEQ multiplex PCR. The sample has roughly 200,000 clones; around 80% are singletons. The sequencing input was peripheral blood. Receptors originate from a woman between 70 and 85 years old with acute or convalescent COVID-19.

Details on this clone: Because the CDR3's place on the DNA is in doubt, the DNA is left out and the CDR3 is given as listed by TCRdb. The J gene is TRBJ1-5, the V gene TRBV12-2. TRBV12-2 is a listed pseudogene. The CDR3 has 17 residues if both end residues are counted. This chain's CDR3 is CASRLSWGGGSNQPQHF.

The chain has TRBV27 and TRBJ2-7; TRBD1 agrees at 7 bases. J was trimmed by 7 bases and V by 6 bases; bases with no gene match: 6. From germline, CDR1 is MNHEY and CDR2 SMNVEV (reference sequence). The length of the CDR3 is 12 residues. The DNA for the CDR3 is TGTGCCAGCAGAAGACAGGGTCGAGAGCAGTACTTC. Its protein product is CASRRQGREQYF.

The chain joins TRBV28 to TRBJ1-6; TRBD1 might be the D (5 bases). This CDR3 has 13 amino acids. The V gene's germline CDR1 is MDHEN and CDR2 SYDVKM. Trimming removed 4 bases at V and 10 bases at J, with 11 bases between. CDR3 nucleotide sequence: TGTGCCAGCAGTTCCTCAGGGAACTCACCCCTCCACTTT. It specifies CASSSSGNSPLHF.

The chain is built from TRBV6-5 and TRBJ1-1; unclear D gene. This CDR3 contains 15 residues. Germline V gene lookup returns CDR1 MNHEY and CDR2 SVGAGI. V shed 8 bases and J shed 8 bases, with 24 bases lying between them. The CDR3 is CASATMSYLTSEAFF. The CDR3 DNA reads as TGTGCCAGCGCTACGATGTCATACCTTACGTCCGAAGCTTTCTTT.

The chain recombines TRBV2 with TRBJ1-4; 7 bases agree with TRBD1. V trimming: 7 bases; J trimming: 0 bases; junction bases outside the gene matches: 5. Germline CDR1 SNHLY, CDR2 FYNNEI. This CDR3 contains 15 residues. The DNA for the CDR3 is TGTGCCAGCAATGGACAGGCTGCAACTAATGAAAAACTGTTTTTT. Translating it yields CASNGQAATNEKLFF.

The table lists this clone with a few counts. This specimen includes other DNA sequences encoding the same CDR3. The CDR3 DNA reads as TGTGCCTGGAGTGTTGGCGGCTACGAGCAGTACTTC. As protein: CAWSVGGYEQYF. The rearrangement uses TRBV30 and TRBJ2-7; D is ambiguous. Germline CDR1 GTSNPN, CDR2 SVGIG (reference sequence). Trimming stripped 0 bases from V and 3 bases from J, with 6 bases between. The CDR3 is made up of 12 amino acids.

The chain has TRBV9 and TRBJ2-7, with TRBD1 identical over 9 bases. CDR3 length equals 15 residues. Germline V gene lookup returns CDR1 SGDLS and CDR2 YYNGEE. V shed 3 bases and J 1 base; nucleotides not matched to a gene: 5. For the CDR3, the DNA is TGTGCCAGCAGCGCCGGGACAGGGCGATCCTACGAGCAGTACTTC. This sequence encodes CASSAGTGRSYEQYF.

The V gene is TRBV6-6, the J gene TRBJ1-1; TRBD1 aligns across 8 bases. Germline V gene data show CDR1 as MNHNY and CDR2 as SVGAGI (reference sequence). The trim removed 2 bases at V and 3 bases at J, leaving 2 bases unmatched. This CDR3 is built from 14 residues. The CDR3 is CASSYAGGDTEAFF. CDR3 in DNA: TGTGCCAGCAGTTACGCAGGGGGCGACACTGAAGCTTTCTTT.

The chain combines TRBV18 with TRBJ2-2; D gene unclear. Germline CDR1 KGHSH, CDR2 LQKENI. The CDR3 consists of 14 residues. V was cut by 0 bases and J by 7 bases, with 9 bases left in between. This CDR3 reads CASSPPASSGELFF. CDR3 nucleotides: TGTGCCAGCTCACCACCAGCTAGTAGCGGGGAGCTGTTTTTT.

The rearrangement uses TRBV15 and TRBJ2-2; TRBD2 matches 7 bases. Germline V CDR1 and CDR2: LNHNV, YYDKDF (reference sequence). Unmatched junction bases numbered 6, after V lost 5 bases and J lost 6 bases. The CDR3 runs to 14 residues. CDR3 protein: CATSGREGPGELFF. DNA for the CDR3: TGTGCCACCAGCGGTAGGGAGGGCCCCGGGGAGCTGTTTTTT.

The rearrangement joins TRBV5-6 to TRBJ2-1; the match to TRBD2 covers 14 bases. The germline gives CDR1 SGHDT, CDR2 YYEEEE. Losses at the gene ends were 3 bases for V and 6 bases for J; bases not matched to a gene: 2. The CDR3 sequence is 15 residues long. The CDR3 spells CASSSTSGRANEQFF. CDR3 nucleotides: TGTGCCAGCAGCTCGACTAGCGGGAGGGCCAATGAGCAGTTCTTC.

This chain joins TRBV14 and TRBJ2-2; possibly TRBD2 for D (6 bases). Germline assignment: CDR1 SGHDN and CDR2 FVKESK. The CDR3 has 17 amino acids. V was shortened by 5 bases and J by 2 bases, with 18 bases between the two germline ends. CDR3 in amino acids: CASSFEAQRANTGELFF. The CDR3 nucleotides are TGTGCCAGCAGCTTTGAGGCACAGCGGGCAAACACCGGGGAGCTGTTTTTT. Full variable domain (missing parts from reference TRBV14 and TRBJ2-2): EAGVTQFPSHSVIEKGQTVTLRCDPISGHDNLYWYRRVMGKEIKFLLHFVKESKQDESGMPNNRFLAERTGGTYSTLKVQPAELEDSGVYFCASSFEAQRANTGELFFGEGSRLTVL.

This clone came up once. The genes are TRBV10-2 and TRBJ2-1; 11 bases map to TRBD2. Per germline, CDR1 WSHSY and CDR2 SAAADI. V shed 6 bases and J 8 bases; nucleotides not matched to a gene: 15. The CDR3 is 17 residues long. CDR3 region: CASSLTSGALLGDEQFF. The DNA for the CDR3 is TGCGCCAGCAGCCTGACTAGCGGGGCCCTTCTAGGGGATGAGCAGTTCTTC.

CDR3 in DNA: TGTGCCAGCTCGCAACCGTTGGGGCTAGCGGGATTCTACTCCTACAATGAGCAGTTCTTC. Amino acid sequence: CASSQPLGLAGFYSYNEQFF. J is TRBJ2-1 and V is TRBV18, with TRBD2 identical over 9 bases. V shed 6 bases, J shed 0 bases, and the junction held 18 bases outside the gene matches. Germline loops: CDR1 KGHSH, CDR2 LQKENI. This CDR3 is built from 20 residues.

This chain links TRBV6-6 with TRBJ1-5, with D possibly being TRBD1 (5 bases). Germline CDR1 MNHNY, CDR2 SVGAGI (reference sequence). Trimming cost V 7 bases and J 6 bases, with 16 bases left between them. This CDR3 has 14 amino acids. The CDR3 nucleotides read TGTGCCAGCACCCCGGGCCTTCAGGGTCAGCCCCAGCATTTT. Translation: CASTPGLQGQPQHF.

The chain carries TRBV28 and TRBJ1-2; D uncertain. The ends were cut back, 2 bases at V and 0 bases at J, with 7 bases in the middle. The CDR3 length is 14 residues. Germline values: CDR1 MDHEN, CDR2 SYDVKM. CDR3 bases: TGTGCCAGCAGTTTAGGCACATCTAACTATGGCTACACCTTC. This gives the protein CASSLGTSNYGYTF.